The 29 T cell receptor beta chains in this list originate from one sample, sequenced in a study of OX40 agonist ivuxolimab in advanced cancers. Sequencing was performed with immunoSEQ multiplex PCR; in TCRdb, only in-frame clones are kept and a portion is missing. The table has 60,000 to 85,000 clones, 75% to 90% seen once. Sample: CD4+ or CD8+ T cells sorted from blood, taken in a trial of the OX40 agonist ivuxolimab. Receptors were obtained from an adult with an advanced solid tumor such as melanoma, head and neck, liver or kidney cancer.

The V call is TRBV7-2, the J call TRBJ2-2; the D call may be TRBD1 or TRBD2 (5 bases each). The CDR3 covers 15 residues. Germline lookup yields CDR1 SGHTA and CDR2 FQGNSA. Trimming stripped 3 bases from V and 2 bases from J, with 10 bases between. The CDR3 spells CASSFGTVNTGELFF. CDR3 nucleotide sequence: TGTGCCAGCAGCTTTGGGACGGTCAACACCGGGGAGCTGTTTTTT.

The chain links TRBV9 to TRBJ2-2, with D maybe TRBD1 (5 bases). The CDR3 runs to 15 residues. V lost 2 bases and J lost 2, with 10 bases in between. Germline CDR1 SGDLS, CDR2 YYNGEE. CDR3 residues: CASSVVQANTGELFF. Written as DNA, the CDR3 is TGTGCCAGCAGCGTGGTACAGGCTAACACCGGGGAGCTGTTTTTT.

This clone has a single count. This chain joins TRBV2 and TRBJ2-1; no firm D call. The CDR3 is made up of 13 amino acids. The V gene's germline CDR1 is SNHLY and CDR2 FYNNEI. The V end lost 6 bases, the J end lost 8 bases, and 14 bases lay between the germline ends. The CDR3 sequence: CASRRVGLDEQFF. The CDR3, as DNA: TGTGCCAGCAGAAGGGTAGGGTTGGATGAGCAGTTCTTC.

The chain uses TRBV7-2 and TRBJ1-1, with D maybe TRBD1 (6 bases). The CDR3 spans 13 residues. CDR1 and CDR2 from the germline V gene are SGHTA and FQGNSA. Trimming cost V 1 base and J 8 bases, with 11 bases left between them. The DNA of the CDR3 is TGTGCCAGCAGCTTAGGCGGACAGCCGGAAGCTTTCTTT. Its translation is CASSLGGQPEAFF.

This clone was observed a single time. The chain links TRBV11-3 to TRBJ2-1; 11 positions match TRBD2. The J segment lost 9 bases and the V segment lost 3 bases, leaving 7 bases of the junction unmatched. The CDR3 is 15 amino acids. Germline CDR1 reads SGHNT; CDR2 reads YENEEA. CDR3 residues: CASSFNSGRAGEQFF. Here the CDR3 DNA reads TGTGCCAGCAGCTTTAATAGCGGGAGGGCCGGTGAGCAGTTCTTC. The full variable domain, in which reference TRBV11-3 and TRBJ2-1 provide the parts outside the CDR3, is EAGVVQSPRYKIIEKKQPVAFWCNPISGHNTLYWYLQNLGQGPELLIRYENEEAVDDSQLPKDRFSAERLKGVDSTLKIQPAELGDSAVYLCASSFNSGRAGEQFFGPGTRLTVL.

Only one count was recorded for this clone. CDR3 in amino acids: CASSHGRLAGAETQYF. CDR3 DNA: TGTGCCAGCAGCCACGGCCGACTAGCGGGAGCAGAGACCCAGTACTTC. The chain uses TRBV7-2 and TRBJ2-5; 12 positions agree with TRBD2. The CDR3 contains 16 residues. The germline CDR1 and CDR2 sequences are SGHTA and FQGNSA. Germline trimming cut 5 bases from V and 4 bases from J; bases unmatched to any gene: 8. Based on the CDR3 plus reference TRBV7-2 and TRBJ2-5, the full variable domain is GAGVSQSPSNKVTEKGKDVELRCDPISGHTALYWYRQSLGQGLEFLIYFQGNSAPDKSGLPSDRFSAERTGGSVSTLTIQRTQQEDSAVYLCASSHGRLAGAETQYFGPGTRLLVL.

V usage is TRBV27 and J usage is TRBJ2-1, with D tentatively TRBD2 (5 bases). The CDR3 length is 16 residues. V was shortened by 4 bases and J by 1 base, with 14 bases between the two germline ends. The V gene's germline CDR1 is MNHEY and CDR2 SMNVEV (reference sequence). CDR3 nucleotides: TGTGCCAGCAGTTGGCGGGCGAGCCCTTCCTACAATGAGCAGTTCTTC. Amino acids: CASSWRASPSYNEQFF.

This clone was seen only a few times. CDR3 in amino acids: CASGQYGYTF. CDR3 in DNA: TGTGCTTCTGGGCAGTATGGCTACACCTTC. This chain connects TRBV19 to TRBJ1-2; no clear D gene. This CDR3 contains 10 residues. Per germline, CDR1 LNHDA and CDR2 SQIVND (reference sequence). The full variable domain, rest sourced from reference TRBV19 and TRBJ1-2, is DGGITQSPKYLFRKEGQNVTLSCEQNLNHDAMYWYRQDPGQGLRLIYYSQIVNDFQKGDIAEGYSVSREKKESFPLTVTSAQKNPTAFYLCASGQYGYTFGSGTRLTVV.

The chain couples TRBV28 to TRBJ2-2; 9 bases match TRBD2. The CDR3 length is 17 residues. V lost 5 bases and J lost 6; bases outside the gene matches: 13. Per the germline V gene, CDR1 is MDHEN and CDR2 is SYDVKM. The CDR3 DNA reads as TGTGCCAGCAGTCCAAGGCTTCTAGCGGGGTTTCCCGGGGAGCTGTTTTTT. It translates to CASSPRLLAGFPGELFF.

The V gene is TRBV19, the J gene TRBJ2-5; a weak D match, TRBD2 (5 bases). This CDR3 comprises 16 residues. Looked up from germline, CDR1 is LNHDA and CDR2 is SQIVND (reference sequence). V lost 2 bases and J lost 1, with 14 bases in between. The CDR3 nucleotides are TGTGCCAGTAGTATAAGGATGAGAGGGCTCCAAGAGACCCAGTACTTC. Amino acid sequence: CASSIRMRGLQETQYF.

Here the CDR3 reads CASSQDQATEAFF. In nucleotides, the CDR3 is TGTGCCAGCTCACAGGACCAGGCCACTGAAGCTTTCTTT. J is TRBJ1-1 and V is TRBV18; D not certain. Trimming left V 4 bases short and J 4 bases short, with 10 bases between. Germline V gives CDR1 KGHSH, CDR2 LQKENI. This CDR3 has 13 amino acids.

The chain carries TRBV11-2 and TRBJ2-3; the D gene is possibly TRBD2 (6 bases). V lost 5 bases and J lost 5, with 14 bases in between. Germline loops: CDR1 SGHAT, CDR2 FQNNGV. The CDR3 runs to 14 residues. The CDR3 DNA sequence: TGTGCCAGCAGCGGGGGAGGCAAAGTAGATACGCAGTATTTT. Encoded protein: CASSGGGKVDTQYF.

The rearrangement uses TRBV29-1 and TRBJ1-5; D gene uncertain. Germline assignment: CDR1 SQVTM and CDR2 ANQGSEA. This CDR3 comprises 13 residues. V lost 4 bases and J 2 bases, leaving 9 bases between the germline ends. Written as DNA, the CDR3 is TGCAGCGTTGTCCCGGACGGCAATCAGCCCCAGCATTTT. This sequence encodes CSVVPDGNQPQHF.

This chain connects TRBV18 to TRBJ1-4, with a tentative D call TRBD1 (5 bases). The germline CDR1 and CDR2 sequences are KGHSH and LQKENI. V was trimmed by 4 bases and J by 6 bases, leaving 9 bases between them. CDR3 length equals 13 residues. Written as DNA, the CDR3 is TGTGCCAGCTCACTTGGACATGATGAAAAACTGTTTTTT. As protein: CASSLGHDEKLFF.

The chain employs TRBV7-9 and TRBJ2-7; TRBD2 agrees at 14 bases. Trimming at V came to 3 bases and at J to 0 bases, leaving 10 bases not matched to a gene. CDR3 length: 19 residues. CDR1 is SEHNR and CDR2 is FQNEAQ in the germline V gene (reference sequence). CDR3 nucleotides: TGTGCCAGCAGCTTCTCCGGGACTAGCGGGGGCCCTAGCTCCTACGAGCAGTACTTC. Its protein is CASSFSGTSGGPSSYEQYF.

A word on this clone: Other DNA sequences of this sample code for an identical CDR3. CDR3 protein: CASSDQGSNQPQHF. CDR3 DNA sequence: TGTGCCAGCAGTGACCAAGGTAGCAATCAGCCCCAGCATTTT. The chain is built from TRBV2 and TRBJ1-5; D is undetermined. From germline, CDR1 is SNHLY and CDR2 FYNNEI. The ends were cut back, 3 bases at V and 0 bases at J, with 6 bases in the middle. The CDR3 covers 14 residues. Complete variable domain (other parts from reference TRBV2 and TRBJ1-5): EPEVTQTPSHQVTQMGQEVILRCVPISNHLYFYWYRQILGQKVEFLVSFYNNEISEKSEIFDDQFSVERPDGSNFTLKIRSTKLEDSAMYFCASSDQGSNQPQHFGDGTRLSIL.

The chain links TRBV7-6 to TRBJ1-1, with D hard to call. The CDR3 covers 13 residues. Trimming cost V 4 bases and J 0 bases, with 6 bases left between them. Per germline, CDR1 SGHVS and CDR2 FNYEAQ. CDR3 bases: TGTGCCAGCAGCTCCCAGATGAACACTGAAGCTTTCTTT. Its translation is CASSSQMNTEAFF.

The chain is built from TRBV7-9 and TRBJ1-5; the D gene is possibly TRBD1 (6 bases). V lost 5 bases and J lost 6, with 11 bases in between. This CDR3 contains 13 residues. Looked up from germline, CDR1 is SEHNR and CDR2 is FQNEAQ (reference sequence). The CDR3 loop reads CASSPGASQPQHF. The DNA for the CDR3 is TGTGCCAGCAGCCCAGGGGCTAGTCAGCCCCAGCATTTT.

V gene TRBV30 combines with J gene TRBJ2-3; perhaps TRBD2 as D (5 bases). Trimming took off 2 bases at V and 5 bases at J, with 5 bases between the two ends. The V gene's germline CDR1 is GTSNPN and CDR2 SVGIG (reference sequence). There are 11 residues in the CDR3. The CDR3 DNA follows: TGTGCCTGGAGTCGGGGAGATACGCAGTATTTT. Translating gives CAWSRGDTQYF.

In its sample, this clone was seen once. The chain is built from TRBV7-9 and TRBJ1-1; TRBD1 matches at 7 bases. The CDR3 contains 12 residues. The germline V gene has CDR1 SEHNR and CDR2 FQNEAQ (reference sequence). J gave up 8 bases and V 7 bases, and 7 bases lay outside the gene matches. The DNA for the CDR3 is TGTGCCAGCAACCGACAGGGTTTGGAAGCTTTCTTT. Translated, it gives CASNRQGLEAFF.

CDR3 sequence: CASSGQSVNYGYTF. As DNA, the CDR3 is TGTGCCAGCTCGGGGCAGAGTGTTAACTATGGCTACACCTTC. The gene calls are TRBV18 and TRBJ1-2, with D maybe TRBD1 (5 bases). This CDR3 region has 14 residues. The germline V and J ends were trimmed by 6 bases and 1 base, with 12 bases remaining between them. The germline V gene has CDR1 KGHSH and CDR2 LQKENI.

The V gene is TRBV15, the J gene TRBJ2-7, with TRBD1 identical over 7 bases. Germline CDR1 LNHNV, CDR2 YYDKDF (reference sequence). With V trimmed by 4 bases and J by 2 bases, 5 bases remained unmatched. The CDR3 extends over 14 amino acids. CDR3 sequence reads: CATSIRQGPYEQYF. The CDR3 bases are TGTGCCACCAGCATAAGACAGGGCCCCTACGAGCAGTACTTC.

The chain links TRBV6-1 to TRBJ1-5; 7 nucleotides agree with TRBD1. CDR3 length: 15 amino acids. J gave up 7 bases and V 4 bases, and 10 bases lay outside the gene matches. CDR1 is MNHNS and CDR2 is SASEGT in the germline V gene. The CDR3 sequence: CASSVTTGPRQPQHF. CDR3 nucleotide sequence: TGTGCCAGCAGTGTTACGACAGGGCCAAGGCAGCCCCAGCATTTT.

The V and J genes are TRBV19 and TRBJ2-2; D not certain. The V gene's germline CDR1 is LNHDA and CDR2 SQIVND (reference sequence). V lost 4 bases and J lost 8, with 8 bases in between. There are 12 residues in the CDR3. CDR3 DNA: TGTGCCAGTAGTAATATAGGGGGGGAGCTGTTTTTT. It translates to CASSNIGGELFF.

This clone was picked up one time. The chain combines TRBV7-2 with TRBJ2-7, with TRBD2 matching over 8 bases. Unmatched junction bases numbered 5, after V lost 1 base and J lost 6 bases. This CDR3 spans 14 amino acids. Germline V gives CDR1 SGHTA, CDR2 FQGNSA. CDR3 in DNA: TGTGCCAGCAGCTTAGACGGGGGGGCCTTCGAGCAGTACTTC. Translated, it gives CASSLDGGAFEQYF.

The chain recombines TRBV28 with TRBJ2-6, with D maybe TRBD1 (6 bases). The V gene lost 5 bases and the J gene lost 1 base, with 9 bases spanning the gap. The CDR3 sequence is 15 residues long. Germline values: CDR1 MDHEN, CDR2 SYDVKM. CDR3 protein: CASSLRGSGANVLTF. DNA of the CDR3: TGTGCCAGCAGTCTAAGGGGGTCTGGGGCCAACGTCCTGACTTTC.

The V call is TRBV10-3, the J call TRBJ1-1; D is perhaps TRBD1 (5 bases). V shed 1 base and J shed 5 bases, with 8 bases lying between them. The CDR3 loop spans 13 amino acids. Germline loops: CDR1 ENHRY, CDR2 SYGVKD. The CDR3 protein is CAISEYEGTEAFF. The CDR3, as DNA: TGTGCCATCAGTGAGTACGAGGGGACTGAAGCTTTCTTT.

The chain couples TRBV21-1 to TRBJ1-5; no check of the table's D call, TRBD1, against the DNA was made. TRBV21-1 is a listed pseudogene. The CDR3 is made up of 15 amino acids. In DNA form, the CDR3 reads TGTGCCAGCAGCTCCAGCCCCAGGGGGCCTCAGCCCCAGCATTTT. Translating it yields CASSSSPRGPQPQHF.

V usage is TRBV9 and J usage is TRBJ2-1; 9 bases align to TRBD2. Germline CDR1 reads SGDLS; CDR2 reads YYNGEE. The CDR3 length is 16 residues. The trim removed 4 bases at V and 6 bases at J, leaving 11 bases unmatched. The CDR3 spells CASSSGVAGAGNEQFF. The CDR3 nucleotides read TGTGCCAGCAGCTCTGGAGTAGCGGGAGCCGGCAATGAGCAGTTCTTC.